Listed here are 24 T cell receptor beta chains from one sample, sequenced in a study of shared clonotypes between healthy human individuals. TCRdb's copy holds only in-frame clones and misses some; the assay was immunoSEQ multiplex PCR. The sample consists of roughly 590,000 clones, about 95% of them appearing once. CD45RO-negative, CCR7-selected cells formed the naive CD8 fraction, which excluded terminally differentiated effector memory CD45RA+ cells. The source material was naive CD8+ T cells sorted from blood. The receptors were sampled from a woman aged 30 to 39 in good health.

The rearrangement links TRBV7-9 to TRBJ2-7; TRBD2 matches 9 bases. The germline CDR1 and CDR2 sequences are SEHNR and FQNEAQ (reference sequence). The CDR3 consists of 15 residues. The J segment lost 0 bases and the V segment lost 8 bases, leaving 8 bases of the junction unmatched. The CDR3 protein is CASGPSGRSSYEQYF. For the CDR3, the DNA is TGTGCCAGCGGCCCGAGCGGGAGGAGCTCCTACGAGCAGTACTTC.

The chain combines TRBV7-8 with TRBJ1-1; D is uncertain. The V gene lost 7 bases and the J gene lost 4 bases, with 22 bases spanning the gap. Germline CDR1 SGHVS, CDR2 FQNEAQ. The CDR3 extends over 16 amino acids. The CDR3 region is CASTNNPQGYFTEAFF. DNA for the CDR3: TGTGCCAGCACCAACAACCCCCAAGGGTACTTCACTGAAGCTTTCTTT.

CDR3 in DNA: TGTGCCAGCAGCTGGGAGTGGTATGAGCAGTTCTTC. Its protein product is CASSWEWYEQFF. The rearrangement uses TRBV28 and TRBJ2-1, with a weak D call TRBD2 (5 bases). Germline assignment: CDR1 MDHEN and CDR2 SYDVKM. V was pared by 6 bases and J by 8 bases, with 11 bases between. The CDR3 runs to 12 residues.

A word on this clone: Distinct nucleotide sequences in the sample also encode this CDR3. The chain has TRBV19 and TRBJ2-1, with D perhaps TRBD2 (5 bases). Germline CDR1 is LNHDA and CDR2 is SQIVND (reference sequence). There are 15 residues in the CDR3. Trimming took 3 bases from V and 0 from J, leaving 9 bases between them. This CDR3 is CASSISGSSYNEQFF. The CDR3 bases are TGTGCCAGTAGTATTTCGGGGAGCTCCTACAATGAGCAGTTCTTC.

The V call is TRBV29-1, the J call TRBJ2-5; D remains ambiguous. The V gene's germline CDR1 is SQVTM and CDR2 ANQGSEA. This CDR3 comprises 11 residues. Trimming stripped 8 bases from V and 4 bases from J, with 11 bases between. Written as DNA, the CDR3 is TGCAGCCCGAGGACGGGAGAGACCCAGTACTTC. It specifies CSPRTGETQYF.

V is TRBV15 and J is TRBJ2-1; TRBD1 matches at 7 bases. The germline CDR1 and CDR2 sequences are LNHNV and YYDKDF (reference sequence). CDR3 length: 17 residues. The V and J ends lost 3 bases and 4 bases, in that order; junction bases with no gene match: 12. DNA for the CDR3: TGTGCCACCAGCAGGGACGGGACAGAAAAAAAGTACAATGAGCAGTTCTTC. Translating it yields CATSRDGTEKKYNEQFF.

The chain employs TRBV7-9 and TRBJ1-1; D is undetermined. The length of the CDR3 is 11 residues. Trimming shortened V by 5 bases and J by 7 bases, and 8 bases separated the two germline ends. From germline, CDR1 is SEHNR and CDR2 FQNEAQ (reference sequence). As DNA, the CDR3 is TGTGCCAGCAGCCCCCACTATGAAGCTTTCTTT. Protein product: CASSPHYEAFF.

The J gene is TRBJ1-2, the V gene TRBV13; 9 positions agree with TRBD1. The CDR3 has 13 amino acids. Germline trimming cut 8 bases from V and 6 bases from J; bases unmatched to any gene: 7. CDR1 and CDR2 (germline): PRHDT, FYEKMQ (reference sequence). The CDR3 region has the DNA TGTGCCAGCGGAATTTGGGACAGGGATGGCTACACCTTC. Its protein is CASGIWDRDGYTF.

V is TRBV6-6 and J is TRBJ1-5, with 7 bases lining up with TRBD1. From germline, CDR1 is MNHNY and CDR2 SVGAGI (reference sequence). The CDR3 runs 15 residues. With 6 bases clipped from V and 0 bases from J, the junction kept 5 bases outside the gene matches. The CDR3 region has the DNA TGTGCCAGCAGACCGGGACAGTATAGCAATCAGCCCCAGCATTTT. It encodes CASRPGQYSNQPQHF.

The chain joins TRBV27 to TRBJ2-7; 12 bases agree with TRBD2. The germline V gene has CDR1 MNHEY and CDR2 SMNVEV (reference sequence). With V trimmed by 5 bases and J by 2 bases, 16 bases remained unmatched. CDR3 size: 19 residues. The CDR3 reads CASSNRLAGVVIEPYEQYF. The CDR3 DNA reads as TGTGCCAGCAGTAATAGACTAGCGGGAGTCGTTATTGAACCCTACGAGCAGTACTTC.

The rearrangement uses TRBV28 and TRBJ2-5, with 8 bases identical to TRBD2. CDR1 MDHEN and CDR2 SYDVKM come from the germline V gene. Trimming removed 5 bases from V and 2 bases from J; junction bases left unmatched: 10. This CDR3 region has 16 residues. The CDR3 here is CASSARGSGAQETQYF. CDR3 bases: TGTGCCAGCAGTGCCCGGGGTAGCGGGGCTCAAGAGACCCAGTACTTC.

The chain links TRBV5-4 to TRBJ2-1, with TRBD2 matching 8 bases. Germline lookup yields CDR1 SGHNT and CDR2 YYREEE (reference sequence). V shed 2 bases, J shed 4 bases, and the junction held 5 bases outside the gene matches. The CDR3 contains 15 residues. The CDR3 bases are TGTGCCAGCAGCTTTGAGCGGGAGTTTTACAATGAGCAGTTCTTC. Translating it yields CASSFEREFYNEQFF.

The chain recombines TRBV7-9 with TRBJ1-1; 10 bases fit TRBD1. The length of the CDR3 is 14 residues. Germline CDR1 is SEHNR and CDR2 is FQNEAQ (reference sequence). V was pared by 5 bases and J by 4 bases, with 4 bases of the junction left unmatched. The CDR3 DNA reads TGTGCCAGCAGCCGGGACAGGGGAGCCACTGAAGCTTTCTTT. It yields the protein CASSRDRGATEAFF.

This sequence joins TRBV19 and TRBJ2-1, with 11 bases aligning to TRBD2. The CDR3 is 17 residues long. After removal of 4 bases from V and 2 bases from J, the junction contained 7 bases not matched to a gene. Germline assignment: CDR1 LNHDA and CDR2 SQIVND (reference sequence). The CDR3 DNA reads TGTGCCAGTAGTAGCCTCCTAGCGGGAGGTGCCTACAATGAGCAGTTCTTC. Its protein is CASSSLLAGGAYNEQFF.

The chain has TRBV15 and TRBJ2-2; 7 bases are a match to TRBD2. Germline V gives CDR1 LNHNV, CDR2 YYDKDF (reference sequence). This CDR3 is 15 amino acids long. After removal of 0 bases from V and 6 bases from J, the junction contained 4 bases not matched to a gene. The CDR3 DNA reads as TGTGCCACCAGCAGAGACCAGACTAGCCCCGGGGAGCTGTTTTTT. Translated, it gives CATSRDQTSPGELFF.

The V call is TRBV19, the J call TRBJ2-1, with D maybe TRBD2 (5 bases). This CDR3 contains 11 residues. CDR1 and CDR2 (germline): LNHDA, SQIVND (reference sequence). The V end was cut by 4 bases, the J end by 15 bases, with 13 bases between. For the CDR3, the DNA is TGTGCCAGTAGTAGCGGGTCGCGTCGGTTCTTC. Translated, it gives CASSSGSRRFF.

The CDR3 nucleotides read TGTGCCAGCAGCACCACAGGGAGTGGTACAGATACGCAGTATTTT. Residues: CASSTTGSGTDTQYF. The chain joins TRBV6-5 to TRBJ2-3, with D maybe TRBD1 (6 bases). The CDR3 is 15 amino acids. The V end lost 6 bases, the J end lost 3 bases, and 16 bases lay between the germline ends. The germline V gene has CDR1 MNHEY and CDR2 SVGAGI.

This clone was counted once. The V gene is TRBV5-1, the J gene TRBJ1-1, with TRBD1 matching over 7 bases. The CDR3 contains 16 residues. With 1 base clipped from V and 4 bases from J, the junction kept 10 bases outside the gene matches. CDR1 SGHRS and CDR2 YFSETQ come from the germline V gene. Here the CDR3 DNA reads TGCGCCAGCAGCTTGACCTTAACAGGGGAATTCACTGAAGCTTTCTTT. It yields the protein CASSLTLTGEFTEAFF.

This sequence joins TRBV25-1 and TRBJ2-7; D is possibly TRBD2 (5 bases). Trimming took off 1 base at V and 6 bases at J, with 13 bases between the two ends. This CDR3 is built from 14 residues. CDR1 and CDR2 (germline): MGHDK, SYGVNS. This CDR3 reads CASSEFEGEGEQYF. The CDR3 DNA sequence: TGTGCCAGCAGTGAATTCGAGGGAGAGGGCGAGCAGTACTTC.

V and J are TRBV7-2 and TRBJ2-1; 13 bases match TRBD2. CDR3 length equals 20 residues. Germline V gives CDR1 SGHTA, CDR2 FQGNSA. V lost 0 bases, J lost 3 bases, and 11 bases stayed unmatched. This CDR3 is CASSLAGPGLAGSIYNEQFF. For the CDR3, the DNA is TGTGCCAGCAGCTTAGCCGGGCCGGGACTAGCGGGATCCATCTACAATGAGCAGTTCTTC.

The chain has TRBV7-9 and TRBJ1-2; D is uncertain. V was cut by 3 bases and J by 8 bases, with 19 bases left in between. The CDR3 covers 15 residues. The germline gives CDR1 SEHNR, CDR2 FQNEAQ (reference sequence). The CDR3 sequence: CASSFMTPGNPGYTF. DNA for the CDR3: TGTGCCAGCAGCTTCATGACACCTGGAAATCCAGGCTACACCTTC.

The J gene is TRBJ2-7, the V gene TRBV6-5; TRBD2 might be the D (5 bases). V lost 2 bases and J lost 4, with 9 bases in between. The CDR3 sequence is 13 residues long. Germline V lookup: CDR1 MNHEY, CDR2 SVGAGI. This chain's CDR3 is CASSYDGGYEQYF. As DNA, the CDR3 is TGTGCCAGCAGTTACGACGGAGGATACGAGCAGTACTTC.

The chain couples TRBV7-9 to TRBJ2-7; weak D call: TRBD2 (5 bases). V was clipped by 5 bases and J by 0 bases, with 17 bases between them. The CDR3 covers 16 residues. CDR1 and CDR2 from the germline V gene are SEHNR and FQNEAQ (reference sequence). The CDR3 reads CASSPRTGSTSYEQYF. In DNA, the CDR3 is TGTGCCAGCAGCCCCCGGACTGGCTCAACCTCCTACGAGCAGTACTTC. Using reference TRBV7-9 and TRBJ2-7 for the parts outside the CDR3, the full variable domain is DTGVSQNPRHKITKRGQNVTFRCDPISEHNRLYWYRQTLGQGPEFLTYFQNEAQLEKSRLLSDRFSAERPKGSFSTLEIQRTEQGDSAMYLCASSPRTGSTSYEQYFGPGTRLTVT.

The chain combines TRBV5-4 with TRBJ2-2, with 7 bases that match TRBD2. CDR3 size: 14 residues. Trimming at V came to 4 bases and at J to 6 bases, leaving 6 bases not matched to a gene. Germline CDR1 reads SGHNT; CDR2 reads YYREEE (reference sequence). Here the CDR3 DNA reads TGTGCCAGCAGCGAAGCGGGATCCGCCGGGGAGCTGTTTTTT. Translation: CASSEAGSAGELFF.